These 18 T cell receptor beta chains were all obtained from the same sample, sequenced in a study of blood T cell repertoires in COVID-19. Using immunoSEQ multiplex PCR, the repertoire was profiled, and TCRdb retains in-frame clones only, with some absent. The sample includes 200,000 to 250,000 clones, 80% to 90% of them seen just once. The sequencing sample was made of peripheral blood. These receptors originate from a woman aged 40 to 49 who had recovered from COVID-19.

The V gene is TRBV24-1, the J gene TRBJ2-3; 9 bases are a match to TRBD2. CDR1 and CDR2 (germline): KGHDR, SFDVKD. V dropped 11 bases and J dropped 3; count of bases not matched to a gene: 11. CDR3 length: 15 amino acids. Here the CDR3 DNA reads TGTGCCATTCACGGCGGGGGGGCTGGTACAGATACGCAGTATTTT. Translating gives CAIHGGGAGTDTQYF.

V gene TRBV2 combines with J gene TRBJ1-2, with 7 bases that match TRBD1. Germline trimming cut 5 bases from V and 8 bases from J; bases unmatched to any gene: 11. Germline V gene data show CDR1 as SNHLY and CDR2 as FYNNEI. This CDR3 region has 14 residues. The CDR3 loop reads CASSTTGSVKGYTF. The CDR3 DNA follows: TGTGCCAGCAGTACGACAGGGAGCGTCAAAGGCTACACCTTC.

The V gene is TRBV7-4, the J gene TRBJ1-6; D is undetermined. Trimming cost V 5 bases and J 5 bases, with 16 bases left between them. The CDR3 covers 16 residues. Germline V CDR1 and CDR2: SGHVT, SQSDAQ. CDR3 in DNA: TGTGCCAGCAGCGCAATCGAGGCTATCCATAATTCACCCCTCCACTTT. The encoded protein is CASSAIEAIHNSPLHF.

This clone was seen a handful of times. V is TRBV18 and J is TRBJ1-3; D perhaps matches TRBD1 (6 bases). The germline gives CDR1 KGHSH, CDR2 LQKENI. Trimming removed 1 base at V and 0 bases at J, with 7 bases between. The CDR3 length is 15 residues. This chain's CDR3 is CASSPQGDSGNTIYF. The CDR3 nucleotides read TGTGCCAGCTCACCACAGGGGGACTCTGGAAACACCATATATTTT. Full variable domain (outside the CDR3, taken from reference TRBV18 and TRBJ1-3): NAGVMQNPRHLVRRRGQEARLRCSPMKGHSHVYWYRQLPEEGLKFMVYLQKENIIDESGMPKERFSAEFPKEGPSILRIQQVVRGDSAAYFCASSPQGDSGNTIYFGEGSWLTVV.

V is TRBV18 and J is TRBJ2-5, with D possibly matching TRBD1 (5 bases). V dropped 3 bases and J dropped 2 bases, with 13 bases sitting between them. This CDR3 has 15 residues. In germline, CDR1 is KGHSH, CDR2 LQKENI. CDR3 DNA sequence: TGTGCCAGCTCACCCCCGTCAGGGCAGCAAGAGACCCAGTACTTC. Protein: CASSPPSGQQETQYF.

As regards this clone: Other DNA sequences in this specimen translate into the identical CDR3. J is TRBJ1-5 and V is TRBV12-3 or TRBV12-4; D is unresolved. The CDR3 runs to 12 residues. V was clipped by 3 bases and J by 5 bases, with 5 bases between them. CDR3: CASSFSDQPQHF. The CDR3 DNA follows: TGTGCCAGCAGTTTCTCTGATCAGCCCCAGCATTTT.

The chain combines TRBV11-2 with TRBJ1-2; 7 bases map to TRBD1. The germline gives CDR1 SGHAT, CDR2 FQNNGV. Trimming removed 2 bases from V and 6 bases from J; junction bases left unmatched: 15. The CDR3 sequence is 17 residues long. The CDR3 DNA reads as TGTGCCAGCAGCTTATTAGTACTTGGACAGGTTGTTGATGGCTACACCTTC. Its translation is CASSLLVLGQVVDGYTF.

This clone was seen many times. The chain is built from TRBV6-4 and TRBJ2-7, with a weak D call TRBD1 (6 bases). The germline CDR1 and CDR2 sequences are MRHNA and SNTAGT. The length of the CDR3 is 17 residues. Between the trimmed V and J ends, which lost 0 bases and 0 bases, there was a span of 15 bases. The CDR3 DNA sequence: TGTGCCAGCAGTGACTCGCTTTACAGGGAGCCCTCCTACGAGCAGTACTTC. This gives the protein CASSDSLYREPSYEQYF.

This clone was seen a single time. V and J are TRBV15 and TRBJ1-1; D gene unclear. CDR3 length: 14 residues. The germline V and J ends were trimmed by 0 bases and 5 bases, with 10 bases remaining between them. Germline loops: CDR1 LNHNV, CDR2 YYDKDF (reference sequence). CDR3 nucleotide sequence: TGTGCCACCAGCAGAGATCAGATAAAGACTGAAGCTTTCTTT. Amino acid sequence: CATSRDQIKTEAFF.

The gene calls are TRBV6-5 and TRBJ1-5, with D possibly being TRBD1 (5 bases). The ends were cut back, 8 bases at V and 0 bases at J, with 14 bases in the middle. This CDR3 contains 15 residues. CDR1 is MNHEY and CDR2 is SVGAGI in the germline V gene. The CDR3 sequence: CASPPDSDSNQPQHF. In DNA form, the CDR3 reads TGTGCCAGCCCCCCCGACAGCGATAGCAATCAGCCCCAGCATTTT.

The V and J genes are TRBV10-3 and TRBJ2-7, with D unresolved. V was pared by 0 bases and J by 4 bases, with 16 bases between. The CDR3 contains 16 residues. Germline assignment: CDR1 ENHRY and CDR2 SYGVKD. CDR3 sequence: CAISESQQLLRYEQYF. CDR3 bases: TGTGCCATCAGTGAGTCGCAACAGTTGTTAAGATACGAGCAGTACTTC.

The chain couples TRBV9 to TRBJ1-4; 9 bases align to TRBD1. Germline-derived CDR1 and CDR2 are SGDLS and YYNGEE. This CDR3 has 15 residues. V was pared by 0 bases and J by 7 bases, with 4 bases of the junction left unmatched. The CDR3: CASSVGDRESEKLFF. The DNA for the CDR3 is TGTGCCAGCAGCGTAGGGGACAGGGAGAGTGAAAAACTGTTTTTT.

The J gene is TRBJ1-5, the V gene TRBV6-5; D might be TRBD1 (5 bases). CDR3 length equals 13 residues. Germline V gene sequence: CDR1 MNHEY, CDR2 SVGAGI. V was clipped by 4 bases and J by 2 bases, with 6 bases between them. The CDR3 loop is CASSSGGNQPQHF. CDR3 bases: TGTGCCAGCAGTTCGGGGGGCAATCAGCCCCAGCATTTT.

The V and J genes are TRBV14 and TRBJ1-2, with D maybe TRBD1 (5 bases). There are 15 residues in the CDR3. The germline V and J ends were trimmed by 6 bases and 4 bases, with 18 bases remaining between them. The germline CDR1 and CDR2 sequences are SGHDN and FVKESK. In DNA form, the CDR3 reads TGTGCCAGCAGAGGCGGGGGTCCTGATCTCTATGGCTACACCTTC. This encodes CASRGGGPDLYGYTF.

The chain links TRBV6-2 or TRBV6-3 to TRBJ1-2; D is ambiguous. Germline V CDR1 and CDR2: MNHEY, SVGEGT. There are 13 residues in the CDR3. V lost 0 bases and J 8 bases, leaving 10 bases between the germline ends. CDR3 residues: CASSYSGSGGYTF. For the CDR3, the DNA is TGTGCCAGCAGTTACTCGGGTTCAGGAGGCTACACCTTC.

The chain recombines TRBV3-1 (or the pseudogene TRBV3-2) with TRBJ2-7; 7 bases match TRBD1. This CDR3 spans 14 amino acids. The V segment lost 8 bases and the J segment 3 bases; nucleotides outside the gene matches: 10. Germline V gene lookup returns CDR1 LGHDT and CDR2 YNNKEL (reference sequence). The CDR3 loop reads CASSYTGVDYEQYF. The CDR3 DNA reads as TGTGCCAGCTCCTATACAGGGGTGGACTACGAGCAGTACTTC.

This sequence joins TRBV7-2 and TRBJ2-7; weak D call: TRBD1 (5 bases). The CDR3 length is 15 residues. CDR1 SGHTA and CDR2 FQGNSA come from the germline V gene. V dropped 1 base and J dropped 0 bases, with 10 bases sitting between them. Here the CDR3 DNA reads TGTGCCAGCAGCTTAGATGGGGCCGTCTCCTACGAGCAGTACTTC. It translates to CASSLDGAVSYEQYF.

The rearrangement links TRBV9 to TRBJ1-1, with unresolved D. The CDR3 loop spans 14 amino acids. Germline-derived CDR1 and CDR2 are SGDLS and YYNGEE. V lost 4 bases, J lost 1 base, and 11 bases lay in between. The CDR3 bases are TGTGCCAGCAGCTTCACCCAGGAGAACACTGAAGCTTTCTTT. This encodes CASSFTQENTEAFF.